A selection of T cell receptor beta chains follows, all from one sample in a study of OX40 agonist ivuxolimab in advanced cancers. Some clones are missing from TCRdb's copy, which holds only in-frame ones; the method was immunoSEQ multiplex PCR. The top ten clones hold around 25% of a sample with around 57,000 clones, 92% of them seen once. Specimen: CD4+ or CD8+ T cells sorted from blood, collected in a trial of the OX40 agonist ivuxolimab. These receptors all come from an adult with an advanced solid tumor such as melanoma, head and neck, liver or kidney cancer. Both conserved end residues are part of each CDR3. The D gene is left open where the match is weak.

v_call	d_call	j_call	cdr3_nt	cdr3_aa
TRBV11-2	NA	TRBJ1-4	TGTGCCAGCAGTGCAACTAATGAAAAACTGTTTTTT	CASSATNEKLFF
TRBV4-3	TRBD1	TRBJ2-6	TGCGCCAGCAGCCAATCCGGGACAGGGCTCTCTGGGGCCAACGTCCTGACTTTC	CASSQSGTGLSGANVLTF
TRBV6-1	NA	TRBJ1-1	TGTGCCACCAGGGGTATATCCCCTGAAGCTTTCTTT	CATRGISPEAFF
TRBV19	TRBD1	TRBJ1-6	TGTGCCAGTAGTATAGTCGGGACAGGGTATTCACCCCTCCACTTT	CASSIVGTGYSPLHF
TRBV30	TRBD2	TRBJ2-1	TGTGCCTGGAGTGTACGCGTGGCACTAGCGGGGGGGCCGGCTGAGCAGTTCTTC	CAWSVRVALAGGPAEQFF
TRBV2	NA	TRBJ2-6	TGTGCCAGCAGTGAAGCGCTTCCAGTGTCCTCTGGGGCCAACGTCCTGACTTTC	CASSEALPVSSGANVLTF
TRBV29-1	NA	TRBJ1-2	TGCAGCGTTGAAGATCCAGTGTCTAACAACAACTATGGCTACACCTTC	CSVEDPVSNNNYGYTF
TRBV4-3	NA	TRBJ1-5	TGCGCCAGCAGCCAAGATTGGGACGGGAGCAATCAGCCCCAGCATTTT	CASSQDWDGSNQPQHF
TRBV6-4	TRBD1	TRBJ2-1	TGTGCCAGCAGTGACTCGAACAGGGGCACTGAGCAGTTCTTC	CASSDSNRGTEQFF
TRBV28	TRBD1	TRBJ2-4	TGTGCCACCAAAGGGGGCTGGGAAAACATTCAGTACTTC	CATKGGWENIQYF
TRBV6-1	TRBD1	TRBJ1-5	TGTGCCAGCAGTGCCGGGACAGGGCCGGACGGTTGGCAGCCCCAGCATTTT	CASSAGTGPDGWQPQHF